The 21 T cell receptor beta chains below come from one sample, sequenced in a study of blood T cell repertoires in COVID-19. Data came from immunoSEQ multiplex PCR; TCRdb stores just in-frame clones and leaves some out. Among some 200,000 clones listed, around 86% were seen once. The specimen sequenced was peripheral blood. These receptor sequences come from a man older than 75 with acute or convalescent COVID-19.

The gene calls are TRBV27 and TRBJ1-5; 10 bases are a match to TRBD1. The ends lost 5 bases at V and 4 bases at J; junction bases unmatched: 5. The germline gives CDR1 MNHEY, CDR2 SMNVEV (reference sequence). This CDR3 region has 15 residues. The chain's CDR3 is CASSPRQGANQPQHF. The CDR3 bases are TGTGCCAGCAGTCCCCGACAGGGGGCTAATCAGCCCCAGCATTTT.

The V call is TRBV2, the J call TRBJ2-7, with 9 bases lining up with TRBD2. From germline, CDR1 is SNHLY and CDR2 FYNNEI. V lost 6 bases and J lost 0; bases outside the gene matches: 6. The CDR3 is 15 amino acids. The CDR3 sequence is CASRGLAYSSYEQYV. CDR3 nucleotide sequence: TGTGCCAGCAGGGGACTAGCCTATAGCTCCTACGAGCAGTACGTC.

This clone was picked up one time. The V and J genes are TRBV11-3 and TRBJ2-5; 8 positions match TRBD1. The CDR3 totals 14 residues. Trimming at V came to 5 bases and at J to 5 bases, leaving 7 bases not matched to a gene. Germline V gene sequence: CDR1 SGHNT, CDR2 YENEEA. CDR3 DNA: TGTGCCAGCAGCCGACAGGGGTCTGGGGAGACCCAGTACTTC. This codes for CASSRQGSGETQYF. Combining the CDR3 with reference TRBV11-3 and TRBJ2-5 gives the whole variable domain EAGVVQSPRYKIIEKKQPVAFWCNPISGHNTLYWYLQNLGQGPELLIRYENEEAVDDSQLPKDRFSAERLKGVDSTLKIQPAELGDSAVYLCASSRQGSGETQYFGPGTRLLVL.

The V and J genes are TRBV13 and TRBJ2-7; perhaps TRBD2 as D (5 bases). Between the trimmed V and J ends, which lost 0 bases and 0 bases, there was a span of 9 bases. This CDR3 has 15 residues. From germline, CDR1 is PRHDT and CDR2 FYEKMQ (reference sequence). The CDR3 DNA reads TGTGCCAGCAGCTTAGGCCCCGGGGTCTCCTACGAGCAGTACGTC. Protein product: CASSLGPGVSYEQYV.

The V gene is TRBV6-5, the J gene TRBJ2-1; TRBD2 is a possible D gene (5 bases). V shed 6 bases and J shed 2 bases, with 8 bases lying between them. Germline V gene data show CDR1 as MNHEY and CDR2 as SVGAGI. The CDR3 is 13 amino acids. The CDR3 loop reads CASRLGTYNEQFF. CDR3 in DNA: TGTGCCAGCAGACTAGGTACCTACAATGAGCAGTTCTTC.

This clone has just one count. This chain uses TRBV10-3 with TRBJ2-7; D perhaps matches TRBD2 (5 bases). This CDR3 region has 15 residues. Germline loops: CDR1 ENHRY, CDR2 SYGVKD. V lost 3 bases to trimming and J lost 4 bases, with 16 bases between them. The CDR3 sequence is CAISDSPRGRYEQYF. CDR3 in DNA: TGTGCCATCAGTGACTCCCCCCGGGGTCGGTACGAGCAGTACTTC.

In DNA, the CDR3 is TGTGCCAGCTCACCGGGACTTGGGGCTTTCTTT. It yields the protein CASSPGLGAFF. This rearrangement joins TRBV18 to TRBJ1-1; maybe TRBD1 (5 bases). The germline gives CDR1 KGHSH, CDR2 LQKENI. V lost 3 bases, J lost 11 bases, and 10 bases lay in between. CDR3 length equals 11 residues. Full variable domain (outside the CDR3, taken from reference TRBV18 and TRBJ1-1): NAGVMQNPRHLVRRRGQEARLRCSPMKGHSHVYWYRQLPEEGLKFMVYLQKENIIDESGMPKERFSAEFPKEGPSILRIQQVVRGDSAAYFCASSPGLGAFFGQGTRLTVV.

CDR3 protein: CTSSQAGGQGRGDYGYTF. For the CDR3, the DNA is TGCACCAGCAGCCAAGCTGGAGGACAGGGGCGAGGGGACTATGGCTACACCTTC. This sequence joins TRBV1 and TRBJ1-2; the D call TRBD1 from the table was never checked on the DNA. TRBV1 is a pseudogene locus. The CDR3 is 18 residues long.

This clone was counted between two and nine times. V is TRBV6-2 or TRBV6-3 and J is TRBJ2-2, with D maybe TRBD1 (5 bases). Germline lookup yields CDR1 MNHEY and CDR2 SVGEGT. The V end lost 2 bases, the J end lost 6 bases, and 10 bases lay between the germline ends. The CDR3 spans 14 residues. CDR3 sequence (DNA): TGTGCCAGCAGTTACCCCGTAGGGGCCGGGGAGCTGTTTTTT. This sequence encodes CASSYPVGAGELFF.

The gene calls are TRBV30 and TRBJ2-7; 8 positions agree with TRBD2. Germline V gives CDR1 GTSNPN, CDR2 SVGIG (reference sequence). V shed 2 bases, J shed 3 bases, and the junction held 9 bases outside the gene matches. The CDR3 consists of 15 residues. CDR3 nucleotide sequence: TGTGCCTGGAGTCCGCCTGGCGGGAGGAACTACGAGCAGTACTTC. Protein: CAWSPPGGRNYEQYF.

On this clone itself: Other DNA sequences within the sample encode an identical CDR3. The CDR3 is CASSRTGSETQYF. CDR3 nucleotide sequence: TGTGCCAGCAGCCGGACAGGGTCGGAGACCCAGTACTTC. This chain links TRBV28 with TRBJ2-5; 8 nucleotides line up with TRBD1. Losses at the gene ends were 6 bases for V and 5 bases for J; bases not matched to a gene: 5. Germline CDR1 is MDHEN and CDR2 is SYDVKM. The CDR3 contains 13 residues. Variable domain in full (rest from reference TRBV28 and TRBJ2-5): DVKVTQSSRYLVKRTGEKVFLECVQDMDHENMFWYRQDPGLGLRLIYFSYDVKMKEKGDIPEGYSVSREKKERFSLILESASTNQTSMYLCASSRTGSETQYFGPGTRLLVL.

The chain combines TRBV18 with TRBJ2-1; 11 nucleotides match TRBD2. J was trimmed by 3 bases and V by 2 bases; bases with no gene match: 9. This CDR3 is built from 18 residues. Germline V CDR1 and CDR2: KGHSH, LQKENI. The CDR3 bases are TGTGCCAGCTCACCAACTTTGGGGCTAGCGGGAGGCTACAATGAGCAGTTCTTC. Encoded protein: CASSPTLGLAGGYNEQFF.

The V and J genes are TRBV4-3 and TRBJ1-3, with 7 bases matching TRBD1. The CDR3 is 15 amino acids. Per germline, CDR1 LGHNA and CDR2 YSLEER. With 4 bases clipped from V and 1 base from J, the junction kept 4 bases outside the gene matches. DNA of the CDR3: TGCGCCAGCAGCCCGACAGGGTTTTCTGGAAACACCATATATTTT. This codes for CASSPTGFSGNTIYF.

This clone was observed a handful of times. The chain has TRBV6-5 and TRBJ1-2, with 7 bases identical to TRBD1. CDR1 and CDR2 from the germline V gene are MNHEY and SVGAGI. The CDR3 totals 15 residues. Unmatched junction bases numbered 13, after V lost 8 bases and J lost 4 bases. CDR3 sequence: CASVKRGQGIYGYTF. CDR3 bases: TGTGCCAGCGTAAAAAGGGGGCAGGGGATCTATGGCTACACCTTC.

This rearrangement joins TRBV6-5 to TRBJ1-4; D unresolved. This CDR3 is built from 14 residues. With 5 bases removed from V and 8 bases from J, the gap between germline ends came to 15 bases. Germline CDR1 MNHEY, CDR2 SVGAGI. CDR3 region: CASSSREGAEKLFF. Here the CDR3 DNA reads TGTGCCAGCAGTAGTAGGGAGGGCGCGGAAAAACTGTTTTTT.

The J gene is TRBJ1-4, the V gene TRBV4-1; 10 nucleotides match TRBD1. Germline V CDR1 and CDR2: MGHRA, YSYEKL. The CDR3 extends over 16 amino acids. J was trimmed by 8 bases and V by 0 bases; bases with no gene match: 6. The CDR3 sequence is CASSQERDRGLEKLFF. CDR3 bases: TGCGCCAGCAGCCAAGAGAGGGACAGGGGATTAGAAAAACTGTTTTTT.

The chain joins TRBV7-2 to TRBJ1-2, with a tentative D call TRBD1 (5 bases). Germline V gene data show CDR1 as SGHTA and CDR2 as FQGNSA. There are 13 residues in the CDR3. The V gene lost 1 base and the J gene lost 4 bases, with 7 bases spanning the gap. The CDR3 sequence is CASSLGGLYGYTF. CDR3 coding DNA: TGTGCCAGCAGCTTAGGGGGCCTCTATGGCTACACCTTC.

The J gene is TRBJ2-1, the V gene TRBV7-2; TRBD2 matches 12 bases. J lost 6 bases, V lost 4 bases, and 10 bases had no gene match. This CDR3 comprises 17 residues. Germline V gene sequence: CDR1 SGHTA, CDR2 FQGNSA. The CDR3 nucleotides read TGTGCCAGCAGCTCAACCTCTAGCGGGAGGGCCTCCAATGAGCAGTTCTTC. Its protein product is CASSSTSSGRASNEQFF.

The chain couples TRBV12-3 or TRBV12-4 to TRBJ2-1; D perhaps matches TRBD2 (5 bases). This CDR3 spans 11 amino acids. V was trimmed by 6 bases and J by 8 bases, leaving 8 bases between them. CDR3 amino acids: CASRQRDEQFF. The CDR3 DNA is TGTGCCAGCAGGCAGAGGGATGAGCAGTTCTTC.

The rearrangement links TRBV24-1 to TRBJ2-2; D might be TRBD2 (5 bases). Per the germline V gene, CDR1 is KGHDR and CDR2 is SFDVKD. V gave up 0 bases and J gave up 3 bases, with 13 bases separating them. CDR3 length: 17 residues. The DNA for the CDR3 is TGTGCCACCAGTGATTTGCGTGGCGCCGGGGACACCGGGGAGCTGTTTTTT. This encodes CATSDLRGAGDTGELFF.

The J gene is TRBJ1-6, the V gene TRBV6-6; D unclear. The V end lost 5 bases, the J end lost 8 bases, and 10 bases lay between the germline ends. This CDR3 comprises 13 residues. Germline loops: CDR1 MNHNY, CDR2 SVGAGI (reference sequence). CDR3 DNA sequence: TGTGCCAGCAGTCGGGAGTTGGATTCACCCCTCCACTTT. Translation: CASSRELDSPLHF.